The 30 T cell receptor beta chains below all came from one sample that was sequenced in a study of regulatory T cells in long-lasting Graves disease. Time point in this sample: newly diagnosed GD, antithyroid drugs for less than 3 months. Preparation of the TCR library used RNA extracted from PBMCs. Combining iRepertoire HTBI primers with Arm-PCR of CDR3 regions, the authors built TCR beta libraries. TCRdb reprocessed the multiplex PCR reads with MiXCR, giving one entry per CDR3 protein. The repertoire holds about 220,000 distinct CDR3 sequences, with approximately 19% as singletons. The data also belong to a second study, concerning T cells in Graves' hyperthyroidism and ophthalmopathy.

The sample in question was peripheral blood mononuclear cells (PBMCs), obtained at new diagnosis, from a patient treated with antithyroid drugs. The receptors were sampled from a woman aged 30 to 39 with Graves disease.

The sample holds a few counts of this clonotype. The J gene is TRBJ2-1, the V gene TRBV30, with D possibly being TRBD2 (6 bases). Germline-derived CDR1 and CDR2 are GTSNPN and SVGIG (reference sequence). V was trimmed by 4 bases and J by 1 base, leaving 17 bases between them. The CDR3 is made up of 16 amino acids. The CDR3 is CAWTPSGRGSYNEQFF. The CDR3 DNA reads TGTGCCTGGACCCCCTCGGGTCGGGGGTCCTACAATGAGCAGTTCTTC.

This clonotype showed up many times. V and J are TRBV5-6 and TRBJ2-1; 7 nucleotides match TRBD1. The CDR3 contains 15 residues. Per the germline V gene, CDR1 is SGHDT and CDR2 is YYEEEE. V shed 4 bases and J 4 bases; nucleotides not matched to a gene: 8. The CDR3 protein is CASSNRDREYNEQFF. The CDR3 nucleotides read TGTGCCAGCAGCAACCGGGACAGAGAGTACAATGAGCAGTTCTTC.

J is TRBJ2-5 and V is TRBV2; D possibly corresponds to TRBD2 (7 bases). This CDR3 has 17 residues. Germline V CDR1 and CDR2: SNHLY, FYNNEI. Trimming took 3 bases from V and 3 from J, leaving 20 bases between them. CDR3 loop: CASSEDGGGHPKETQYF. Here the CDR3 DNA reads TGTGCCAGCAGTGAGGATGGGGGGGGACACCCCAAAGAGACCCAGTACTTC.

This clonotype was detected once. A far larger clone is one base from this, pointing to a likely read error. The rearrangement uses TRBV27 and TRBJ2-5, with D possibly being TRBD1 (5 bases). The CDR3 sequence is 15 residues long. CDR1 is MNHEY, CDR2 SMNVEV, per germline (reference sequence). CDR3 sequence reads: CASSPRQRNQGTQYF. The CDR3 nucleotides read TGTGCCAGCAGCCCCCGACAGAGGAACCAAGGGACCCAGTACTTC.

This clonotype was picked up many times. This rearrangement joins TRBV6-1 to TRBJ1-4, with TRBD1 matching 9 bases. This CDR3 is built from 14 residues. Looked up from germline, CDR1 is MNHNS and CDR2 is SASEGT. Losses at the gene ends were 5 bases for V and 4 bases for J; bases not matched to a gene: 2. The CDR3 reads CASSRDRVNEKLFF. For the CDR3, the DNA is TGTGCCAGCAGTCGGGACAGGGTTAATGAAAAACTGTTTTTT.

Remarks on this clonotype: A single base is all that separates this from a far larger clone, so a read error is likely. The CDR3 DNA reads TGTGCCACTACCGGGACAGACAATTCACCCTTCCACTTT. Translating gives CATTGTDNSPFHF. The rearrangement uses TRBV12-3 or TRBV12-4 and TRBJ1-6; 7 bases agree with TRBD1. CDR3 length: 13 residues.

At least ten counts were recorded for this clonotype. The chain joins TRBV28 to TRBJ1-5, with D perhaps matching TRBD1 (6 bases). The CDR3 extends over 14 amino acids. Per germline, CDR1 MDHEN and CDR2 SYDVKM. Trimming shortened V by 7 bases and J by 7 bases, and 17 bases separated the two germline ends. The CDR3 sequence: CASIRGGAAQPQHF. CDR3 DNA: TGTGCCAGCATTCGGGGGGGCGCTGCCCAGCCCCAGCATTTT.

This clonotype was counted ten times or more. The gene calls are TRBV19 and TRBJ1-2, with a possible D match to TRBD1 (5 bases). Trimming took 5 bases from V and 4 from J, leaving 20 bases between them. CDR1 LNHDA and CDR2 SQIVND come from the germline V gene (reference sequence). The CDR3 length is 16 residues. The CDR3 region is CASSFRGGADLYGYTF. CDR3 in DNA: TGTGCCAGTAGTTTCAGAGGAGGGGCCGACCTCTATGGCTACACCTTC.

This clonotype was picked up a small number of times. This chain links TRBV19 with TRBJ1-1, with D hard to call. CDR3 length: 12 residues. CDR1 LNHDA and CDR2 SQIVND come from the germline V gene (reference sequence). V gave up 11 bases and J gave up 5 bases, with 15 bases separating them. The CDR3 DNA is TGTGCCTCGTCCGGGCGGAGAACTGAAGCTTTCTTT. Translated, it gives CASSGRRTEAFF.

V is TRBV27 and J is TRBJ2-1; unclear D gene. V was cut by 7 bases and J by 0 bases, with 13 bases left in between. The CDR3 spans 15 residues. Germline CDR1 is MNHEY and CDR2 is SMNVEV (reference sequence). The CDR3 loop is CASTLSPSSYNEQFF. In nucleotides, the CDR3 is TGTGCCAGCACCCTATCCCCGAGCTCCTACAATGAGCAGTTCTTC.

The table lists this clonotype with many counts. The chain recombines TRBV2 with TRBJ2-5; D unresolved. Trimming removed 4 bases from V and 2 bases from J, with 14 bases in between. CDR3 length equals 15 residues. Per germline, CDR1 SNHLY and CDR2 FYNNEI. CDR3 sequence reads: CASSVLGNWQETQYF. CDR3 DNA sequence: TGTGCCAGCAGTGTTCTGGGGAATTGGCAAGAGACCCAGTACTTC. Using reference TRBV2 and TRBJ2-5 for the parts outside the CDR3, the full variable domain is EPEVTQTPSHQVTQMGQEVILRCVPISNHLYFYWYRQILGQKVEFLVSFYNNEISEKSEIFDDQFSVERPDGSNFTLKIRSTKLEDSAMYFCASSVLGNWQETQYFGPGTRLLVL.

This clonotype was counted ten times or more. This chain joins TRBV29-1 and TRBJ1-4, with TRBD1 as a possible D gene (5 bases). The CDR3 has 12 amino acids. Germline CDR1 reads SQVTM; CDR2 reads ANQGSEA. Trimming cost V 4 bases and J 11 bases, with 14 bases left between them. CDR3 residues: CSVVGSGDKLFF. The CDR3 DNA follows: TGCAGCGTTGTTGGGTCCGGGGACAAACTGTTTTTT.

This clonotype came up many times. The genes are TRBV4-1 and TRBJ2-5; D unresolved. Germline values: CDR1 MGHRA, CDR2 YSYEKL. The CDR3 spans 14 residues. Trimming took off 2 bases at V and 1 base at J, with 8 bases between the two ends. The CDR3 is CASSQPDFQETQYF. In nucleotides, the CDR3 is TGCGCCAGCAGCCAACCGGATTTCCAAGAGACCCAGTACTTC.

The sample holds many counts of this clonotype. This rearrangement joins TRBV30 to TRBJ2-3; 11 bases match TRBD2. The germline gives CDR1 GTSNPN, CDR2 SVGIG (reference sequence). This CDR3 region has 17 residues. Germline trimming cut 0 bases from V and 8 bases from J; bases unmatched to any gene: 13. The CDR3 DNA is TGTGCCTGGAGTGTACTCGGGTTAGCGGGGGGGCAAGGTACGCAGTATTTT. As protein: CAWSVLGLAGGQGTQYF.

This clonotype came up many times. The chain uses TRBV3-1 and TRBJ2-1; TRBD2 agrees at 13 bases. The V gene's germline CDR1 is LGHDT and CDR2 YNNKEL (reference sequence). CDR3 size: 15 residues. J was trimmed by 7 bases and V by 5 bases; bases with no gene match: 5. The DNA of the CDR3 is TGTGCCAGCAGCTTATCACTAGCGGGGGGGAATGAGCAGTTCTTC. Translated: CASSLSLAGGNEQFF.

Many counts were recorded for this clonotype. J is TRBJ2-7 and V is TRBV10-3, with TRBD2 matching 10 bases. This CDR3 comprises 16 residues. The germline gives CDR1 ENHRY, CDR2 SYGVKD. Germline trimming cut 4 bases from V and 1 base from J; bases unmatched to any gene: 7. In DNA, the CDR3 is TGTGCCATCAGTGGGGGGCGACTAGCGGGTTCCTACGAGCAGTACTTC. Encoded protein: CAISGGRLAGSYEQYF.

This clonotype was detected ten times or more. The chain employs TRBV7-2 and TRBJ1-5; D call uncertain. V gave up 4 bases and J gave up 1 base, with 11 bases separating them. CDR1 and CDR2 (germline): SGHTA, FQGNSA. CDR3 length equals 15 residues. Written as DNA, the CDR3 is TGTGCCAGCAGCTCCTACGGCCGGAGCAATCAGCCCCAGCATTTT. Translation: CASSSYGRSNQPQHF.

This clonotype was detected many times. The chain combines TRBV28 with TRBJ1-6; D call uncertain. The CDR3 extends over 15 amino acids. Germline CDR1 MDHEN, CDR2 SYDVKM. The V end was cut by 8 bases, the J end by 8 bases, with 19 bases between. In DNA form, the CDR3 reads TGTGCCAGCCTCATCGGAGGCAGAGAGGATTCACCCCTCCACTTT. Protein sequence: CASLIGGREDSPLHF.

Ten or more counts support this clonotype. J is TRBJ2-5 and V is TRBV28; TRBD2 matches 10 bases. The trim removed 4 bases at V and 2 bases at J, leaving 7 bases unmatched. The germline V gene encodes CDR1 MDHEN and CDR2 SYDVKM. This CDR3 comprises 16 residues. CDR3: CASSWAGTSAQETQYF. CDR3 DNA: TGTGCCAGCAGTTGGGCCGGGACTAGCGCTCAAGAGACCCAGTACTTC.

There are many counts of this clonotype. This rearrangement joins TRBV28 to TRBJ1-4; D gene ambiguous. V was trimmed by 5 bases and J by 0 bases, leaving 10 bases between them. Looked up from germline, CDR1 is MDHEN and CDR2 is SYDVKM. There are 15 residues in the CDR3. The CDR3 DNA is TGTGCCAGCAGTCTGAGACGGGCAACTAATGAAAAACTGTTTTTT. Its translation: CASSLRRATNEKLFF.

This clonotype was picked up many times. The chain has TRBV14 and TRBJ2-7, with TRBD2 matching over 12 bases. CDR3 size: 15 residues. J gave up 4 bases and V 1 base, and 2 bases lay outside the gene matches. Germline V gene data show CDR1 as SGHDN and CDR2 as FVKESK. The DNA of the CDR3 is TGTGCCAGCAGCCAAGGTCTAGCGGGAGGGTACGAGCAGTACTTC. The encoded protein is CASSQGLAGGYEQYF.

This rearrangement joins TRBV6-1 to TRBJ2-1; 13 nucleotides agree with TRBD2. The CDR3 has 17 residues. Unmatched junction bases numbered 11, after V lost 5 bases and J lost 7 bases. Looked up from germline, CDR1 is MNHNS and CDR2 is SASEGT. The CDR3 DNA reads TGTGCCAGCAGTAGAGGGACTAGCGGGACCCCTTTTAATGAGCAGTTCTTC. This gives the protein CASSRGTSGTPFNEQFF.

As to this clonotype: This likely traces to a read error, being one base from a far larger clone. The CDR3 DNA sequence: TGTGCCAGCAGCCTACATCAGGCAGCGAACACTGAAGCTTTCTTT. Translated: CASSLHQAANTEAFF. The gene calls are TRBV11-1 and TRBJ1-1; D is unclear. The length of the CDR3 is 15 residues. Per germline, CDR1 SGHAT and CDR2 FQDESV (reference sequence). The V gene lost 5 bases and the J gene lost 1 base, with 14 bases spanning the gap.

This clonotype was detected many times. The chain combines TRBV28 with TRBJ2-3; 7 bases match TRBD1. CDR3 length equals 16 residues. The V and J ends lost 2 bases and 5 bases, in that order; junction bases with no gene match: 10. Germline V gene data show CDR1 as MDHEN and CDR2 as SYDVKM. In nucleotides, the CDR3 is TGTGCCAGCAGTTTACCCTCGACAGGGACACGAGATACGCAGTATTTT. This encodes CASSLPSTGTRDTQYF.

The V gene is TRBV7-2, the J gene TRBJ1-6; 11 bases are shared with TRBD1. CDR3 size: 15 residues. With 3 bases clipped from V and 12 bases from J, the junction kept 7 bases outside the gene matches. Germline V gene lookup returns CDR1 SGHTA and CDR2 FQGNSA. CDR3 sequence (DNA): TGTGCCAGCAGCTTTTCCGGGACAGGGGGTTTACCCCTCCACTTT. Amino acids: CASSFSGTGGLPLHF.

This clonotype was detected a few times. The CDR3 sequence is CASSVGTGGNQPQHF. The CDR3 nucleotides read TGTGCCAGCAGCGTAGGGACAGGGGGTAATCAGCCCCAGCATTTT. The rearrangement uses TRBV9 and TRBJ1-5, with 10 positions matching TRBD1. The CDR3 extends over 15 amino acids. Germline-derived CDR1 and CDR2 are SGDLS and YYNGEE. The V gene end was trimmed by 0 bases and the J gene end by 4 bases; junction bases not matched to a gene: 1.

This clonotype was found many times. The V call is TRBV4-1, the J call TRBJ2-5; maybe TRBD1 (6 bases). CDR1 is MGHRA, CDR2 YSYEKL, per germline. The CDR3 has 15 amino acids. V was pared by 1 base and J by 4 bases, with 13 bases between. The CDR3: CASSQGPRGGETQYF. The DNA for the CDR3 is TGCGCCAGCAGCCAAGGTCCCAGGGGTGGAGAGACCCAGTACTTC.

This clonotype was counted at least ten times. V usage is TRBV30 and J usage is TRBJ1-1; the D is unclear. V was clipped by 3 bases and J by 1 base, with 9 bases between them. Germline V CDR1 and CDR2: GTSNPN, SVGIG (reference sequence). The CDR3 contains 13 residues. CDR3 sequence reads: CAWRLDRNTEAFF. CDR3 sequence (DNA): TGTGCCTGGAGGTTGGACCGGAACACTGAAGCTTTCTTT.

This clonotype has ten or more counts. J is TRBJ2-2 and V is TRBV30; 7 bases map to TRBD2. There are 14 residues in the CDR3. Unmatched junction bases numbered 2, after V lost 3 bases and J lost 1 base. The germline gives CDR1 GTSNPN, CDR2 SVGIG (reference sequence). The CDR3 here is CAWRGGGNTGELFF. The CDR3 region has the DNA TGTGCCTGGAGGGGGGGGGGGAACACCGGGGAGCTGTTTTTT. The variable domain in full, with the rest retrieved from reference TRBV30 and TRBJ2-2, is SQTIHQWPATLVQPVGSPLSLECTVEGTSNPNLYWYRQAAGRGLQLLFYSVGIGQISSEVPQNLSASRPQDRQFILSSKKLLLSDSGFYLCAWRGGGNTGELFFGEGSRLTVL.

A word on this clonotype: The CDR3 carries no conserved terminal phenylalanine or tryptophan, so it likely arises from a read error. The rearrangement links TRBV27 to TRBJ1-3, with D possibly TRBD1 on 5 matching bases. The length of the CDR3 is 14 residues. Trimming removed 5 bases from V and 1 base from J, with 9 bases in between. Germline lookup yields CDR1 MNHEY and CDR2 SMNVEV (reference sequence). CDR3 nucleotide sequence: TGTGCCAGCAGTCCGACAGAATCTGGAAACACCATATATCTT. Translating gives CASSPTESGNTIYL.